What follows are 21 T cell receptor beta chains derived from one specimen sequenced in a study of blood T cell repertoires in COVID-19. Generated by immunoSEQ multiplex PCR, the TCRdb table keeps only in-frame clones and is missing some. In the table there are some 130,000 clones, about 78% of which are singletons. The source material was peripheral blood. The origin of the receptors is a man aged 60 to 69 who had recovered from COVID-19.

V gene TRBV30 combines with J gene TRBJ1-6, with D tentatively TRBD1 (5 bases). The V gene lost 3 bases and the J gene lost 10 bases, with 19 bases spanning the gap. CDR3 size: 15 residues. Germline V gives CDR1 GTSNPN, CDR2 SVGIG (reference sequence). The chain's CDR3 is CAWRTNSRQLSPLHF. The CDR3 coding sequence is TGTGCCTGGAGAACCAACTCCCGACAGTTATCACCCCTCCACTTT.

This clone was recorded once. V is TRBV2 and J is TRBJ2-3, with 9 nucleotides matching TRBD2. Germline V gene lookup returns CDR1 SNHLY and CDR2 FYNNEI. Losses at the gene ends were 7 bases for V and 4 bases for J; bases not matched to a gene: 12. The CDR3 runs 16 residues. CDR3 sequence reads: CASNRDSGSAPDTQYF. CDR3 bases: TGTGCCAGCAACCGAGATAGCGGGAGTGCCCCAGATACGCAGTATTTT.

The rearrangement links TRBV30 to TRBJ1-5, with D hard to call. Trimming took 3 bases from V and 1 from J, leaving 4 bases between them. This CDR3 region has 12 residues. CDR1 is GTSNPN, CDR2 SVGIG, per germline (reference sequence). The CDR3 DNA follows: TGTGCCTGGAGCACAAGCAATCAGCCCCAGCATTTT. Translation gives CAWSTSNQPQHF.

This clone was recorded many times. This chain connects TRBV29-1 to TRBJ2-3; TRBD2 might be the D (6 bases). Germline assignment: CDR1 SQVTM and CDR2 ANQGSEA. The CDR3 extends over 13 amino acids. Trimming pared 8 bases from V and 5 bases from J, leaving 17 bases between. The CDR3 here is CSWGERRRDTQYF. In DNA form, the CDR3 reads TGCAGCTGGGGGGAACGGCGGAGAGATACGCAGTATTTT.

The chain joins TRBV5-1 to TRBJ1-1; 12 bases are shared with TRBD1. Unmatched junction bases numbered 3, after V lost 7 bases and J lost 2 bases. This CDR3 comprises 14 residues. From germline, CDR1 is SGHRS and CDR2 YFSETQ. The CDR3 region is CASGGTGGNTEAFF. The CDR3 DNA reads TGCGCCAGCGGTGGGACAGGGGGCAACACTGAAGCTTTCTTT.

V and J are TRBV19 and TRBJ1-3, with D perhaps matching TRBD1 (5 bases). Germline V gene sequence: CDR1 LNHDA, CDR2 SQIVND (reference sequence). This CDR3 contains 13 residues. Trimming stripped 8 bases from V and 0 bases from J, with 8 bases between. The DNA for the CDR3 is TGTGCCAGTCAACAGGTCTCTGGAAACACCATATATTTT. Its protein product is CASQQVSGNTIYF. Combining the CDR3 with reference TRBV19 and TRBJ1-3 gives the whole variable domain DGGITQSPKYLFRKEGQNVTLSCEQNLNHDAMYWYRQDPGQGLRLIYYSQIVNDFQKGDIAEGYSVSREKKESFPLTVTSAQKNPTAFYLCASQQVSGNTIYFGEGSWLTVV.

The DNA for the CDR3 is TGTGCCAGCAGCCTCGGACAGGGGGCTGGAAACACCATATATTTT. As protein: CASSLGQGAGNTIYF. The chain has TRBV6-5 and TRBJ1-3; 10 positions match TRBD1. V was clipped by 6 bases and J by 2 bases; unmatched bases: 4. Germline CDR1 reads MNHEY; CDR2 reads SVGAGI. This CDR3 contains 15 residues.

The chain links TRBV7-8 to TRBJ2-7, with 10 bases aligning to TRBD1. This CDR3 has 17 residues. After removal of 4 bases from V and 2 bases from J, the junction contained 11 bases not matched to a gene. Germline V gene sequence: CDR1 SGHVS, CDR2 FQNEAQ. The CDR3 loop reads CASSSSTRGTGAYEQYF. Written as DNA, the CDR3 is TGTGCCAGCAGCTCCAGTACCCGGGGGACAGGGGCCTACGAGCAGTACTTC.

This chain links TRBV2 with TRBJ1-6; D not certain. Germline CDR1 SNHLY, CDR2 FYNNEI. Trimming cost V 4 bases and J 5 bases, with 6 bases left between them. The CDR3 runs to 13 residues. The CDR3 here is CASSVDNNSPLHF. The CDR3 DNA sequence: TGTGCCAGCAGTGTAGATAATAATTCACCCCTCCACTTT.

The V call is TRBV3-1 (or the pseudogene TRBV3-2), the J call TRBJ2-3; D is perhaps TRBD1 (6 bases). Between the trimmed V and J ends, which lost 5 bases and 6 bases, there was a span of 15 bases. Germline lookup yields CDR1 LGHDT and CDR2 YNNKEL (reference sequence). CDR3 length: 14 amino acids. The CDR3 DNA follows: TGTGCCAGCAGCTTTAACAGGGTTGGGGATACGCAGTATTTT. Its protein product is CASSFNRVGDTQYF.

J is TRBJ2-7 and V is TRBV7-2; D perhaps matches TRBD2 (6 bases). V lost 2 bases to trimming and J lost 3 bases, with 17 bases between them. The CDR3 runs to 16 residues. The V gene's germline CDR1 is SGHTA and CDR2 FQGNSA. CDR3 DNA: TGTGCCAGCAGCTTAACGGGAGCCCCAATCGACTACGAGCAGTACTTC. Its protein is CASSLTGAPIDYEQYF.

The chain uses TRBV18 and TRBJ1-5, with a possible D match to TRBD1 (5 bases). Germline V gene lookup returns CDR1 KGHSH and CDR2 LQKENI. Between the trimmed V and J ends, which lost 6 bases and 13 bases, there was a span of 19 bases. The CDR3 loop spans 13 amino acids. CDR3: CASSPNRDSPQHF. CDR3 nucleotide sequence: TGTGCCAGCTCGCCTAATCGCGACAGTCCACAGCATTTT.

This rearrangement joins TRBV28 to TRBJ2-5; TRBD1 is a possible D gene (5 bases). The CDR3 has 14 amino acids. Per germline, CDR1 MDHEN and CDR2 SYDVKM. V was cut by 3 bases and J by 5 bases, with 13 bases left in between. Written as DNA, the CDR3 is TGTGCCAGCAGTTTCGGAAGGGGCCGGGAGACCCAGTACTTC. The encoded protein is CASSFGRGRETQYF.

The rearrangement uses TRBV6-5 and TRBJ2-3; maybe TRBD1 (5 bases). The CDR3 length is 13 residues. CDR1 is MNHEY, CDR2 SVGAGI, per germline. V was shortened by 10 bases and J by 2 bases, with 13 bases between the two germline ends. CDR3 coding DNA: TGTGCCATTTCGCGACAGTCCACAGATACGCAGTATTTT. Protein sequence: CAISRQSTDTQYF.

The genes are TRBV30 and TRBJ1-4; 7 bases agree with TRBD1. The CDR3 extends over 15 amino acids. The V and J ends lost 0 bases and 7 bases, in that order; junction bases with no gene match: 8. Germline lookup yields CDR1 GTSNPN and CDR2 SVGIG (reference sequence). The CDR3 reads CAWSVRIPGGEKLFF. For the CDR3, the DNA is TGTGCCTGGAGTGTCAGGATTCCAGGGGGTGAAAAACTGTTTTTT.

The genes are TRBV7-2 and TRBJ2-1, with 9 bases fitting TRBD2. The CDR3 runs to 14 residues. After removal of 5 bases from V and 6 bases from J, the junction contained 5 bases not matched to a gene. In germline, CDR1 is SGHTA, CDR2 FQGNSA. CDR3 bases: TGTGCCAGCAGCCCGGGACTAGCAATCAATGAGCAGTTCTTC. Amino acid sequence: CASSPGLAINEQFF.

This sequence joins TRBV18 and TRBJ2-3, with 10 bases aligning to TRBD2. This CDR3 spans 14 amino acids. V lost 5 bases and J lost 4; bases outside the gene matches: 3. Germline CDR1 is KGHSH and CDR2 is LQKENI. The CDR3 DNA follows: TGTGCCAGCTCAAGCGGGGGGGCCGCAGATACGCAGTATTTT. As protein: CASSSGGAADTQYF.

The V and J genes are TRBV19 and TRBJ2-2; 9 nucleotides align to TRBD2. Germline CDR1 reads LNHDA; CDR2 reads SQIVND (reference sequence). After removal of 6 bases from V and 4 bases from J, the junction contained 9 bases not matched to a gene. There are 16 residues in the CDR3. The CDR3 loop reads CASSSLSGRSTGELFF. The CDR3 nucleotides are TGTGCCAGTAGCTCGCTTAGCGGGAGAAGCACCGGGGAGCTGTTTTTT.

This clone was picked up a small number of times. CDR3 sequence: CASSIAGQGRSELFF. The CDR3 DNA sequence: TGTGCCAGTAGTATAGCGGGACAGGGGAGGTCAGAGCTGTTTTTT. This sequence joins TRBV19 and TRBJ2-2, with 10 bases identical to TRBD1. Germline V lookup: CDR1 LNHDA, CDR2 SQIVND (reference sequence). The CDR3 contains 15 residues. With 1 base clipped from V and 11 bases from J, the junction kept 7 bases outside the gene matches.

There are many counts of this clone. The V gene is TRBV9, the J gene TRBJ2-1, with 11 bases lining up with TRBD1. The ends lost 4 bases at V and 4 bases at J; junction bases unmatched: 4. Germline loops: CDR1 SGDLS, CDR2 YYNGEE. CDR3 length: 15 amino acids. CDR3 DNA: TGTGCCAGCAGCCGGACAGGGGGCTTATACAATGAGCAGTTCTTC. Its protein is CASSRTGGLYNEQFF.

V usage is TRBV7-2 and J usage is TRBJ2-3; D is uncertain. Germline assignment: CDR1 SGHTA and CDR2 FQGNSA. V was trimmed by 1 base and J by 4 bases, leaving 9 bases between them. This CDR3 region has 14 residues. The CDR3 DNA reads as TGTGCCAGCAGCTTAGGAGTCACAGCAGATACGCAGTATTTT. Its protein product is CASSLGVTADTQYF.